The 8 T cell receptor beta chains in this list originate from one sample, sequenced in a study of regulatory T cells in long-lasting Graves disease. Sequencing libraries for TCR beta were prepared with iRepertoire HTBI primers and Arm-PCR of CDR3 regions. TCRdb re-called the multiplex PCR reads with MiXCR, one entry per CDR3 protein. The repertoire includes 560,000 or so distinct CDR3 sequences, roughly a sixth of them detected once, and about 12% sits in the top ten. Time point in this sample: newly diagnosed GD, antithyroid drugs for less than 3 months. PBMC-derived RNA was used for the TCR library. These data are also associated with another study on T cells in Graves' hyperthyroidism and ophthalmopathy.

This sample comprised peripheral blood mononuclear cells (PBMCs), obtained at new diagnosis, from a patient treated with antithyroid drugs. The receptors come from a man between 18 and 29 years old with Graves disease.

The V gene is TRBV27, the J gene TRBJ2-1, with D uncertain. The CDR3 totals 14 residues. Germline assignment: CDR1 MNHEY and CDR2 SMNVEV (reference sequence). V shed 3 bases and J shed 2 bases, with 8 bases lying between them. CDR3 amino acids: CASSFAGPYNEQFF. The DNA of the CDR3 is TGTGCCAGCAGTTTCGCCGGACCCTACAATGAGCAGTTCTTC.

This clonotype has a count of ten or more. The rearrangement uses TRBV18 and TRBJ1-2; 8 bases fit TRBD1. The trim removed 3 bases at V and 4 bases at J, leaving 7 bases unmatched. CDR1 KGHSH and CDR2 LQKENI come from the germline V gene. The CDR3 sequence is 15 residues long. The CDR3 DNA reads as TGTGCCAGCTCACCGACGAATGGACAGGGCTATGGCTACACCTTC. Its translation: CASSPTNGQGYGYTF.

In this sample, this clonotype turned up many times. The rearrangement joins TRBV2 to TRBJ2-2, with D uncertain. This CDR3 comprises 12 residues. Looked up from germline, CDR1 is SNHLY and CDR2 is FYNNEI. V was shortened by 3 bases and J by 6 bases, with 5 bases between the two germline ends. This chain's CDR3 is CASSDSAGELFF. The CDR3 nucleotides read TGTGCCAGCAGTGATTCCGCCGGGGAGCTGTTTTTT.

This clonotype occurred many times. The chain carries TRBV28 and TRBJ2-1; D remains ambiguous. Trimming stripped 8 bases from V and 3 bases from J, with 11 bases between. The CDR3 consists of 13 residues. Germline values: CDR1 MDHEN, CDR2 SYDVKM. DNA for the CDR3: TGTGCCAGCTCCGCTAGTAACTACAATGAGCAGTTCTTC. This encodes CASSASNYNEQFF.

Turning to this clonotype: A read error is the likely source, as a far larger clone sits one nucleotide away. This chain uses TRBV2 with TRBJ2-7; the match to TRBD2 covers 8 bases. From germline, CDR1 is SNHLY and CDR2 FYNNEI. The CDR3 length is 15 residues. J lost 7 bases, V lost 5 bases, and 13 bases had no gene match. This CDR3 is CASSLNSGAYNEQYF. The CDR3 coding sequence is TGTGCCAGCAGTCTTAATAGCGGGGCCTACAATGAGCAGTACTTC. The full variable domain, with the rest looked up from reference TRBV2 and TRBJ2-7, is EPEVTQTPSHQVTQMGQEVILRCVPISNHLYFYWYRQILGQKVEFLVSFYNNEISEKSEIFDDQFSVERPDGSNFTLKIRSTKLEDSAMYFCASSLNSGAYNEQYFGPGTRLTVT.

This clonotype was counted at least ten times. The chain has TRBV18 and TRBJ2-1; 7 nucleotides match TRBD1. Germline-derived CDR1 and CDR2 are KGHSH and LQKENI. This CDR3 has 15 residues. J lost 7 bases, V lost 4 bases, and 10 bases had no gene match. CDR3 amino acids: CASSQDRSFGNEQFF. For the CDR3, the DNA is TGTGCCAGCTCACAGGACAGGAGCTTTGGGAATGAGCAGTTCTTC.

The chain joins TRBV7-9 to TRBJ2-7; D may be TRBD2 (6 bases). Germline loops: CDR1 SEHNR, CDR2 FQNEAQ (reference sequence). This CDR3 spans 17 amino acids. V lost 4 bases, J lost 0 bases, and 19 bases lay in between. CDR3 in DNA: TGTGCCAGCAGCTCCCGGGTGGCGGGATCATCCTCCTACGAGCAGTACTTC. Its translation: CASSSRVAGSSSYEQYF.

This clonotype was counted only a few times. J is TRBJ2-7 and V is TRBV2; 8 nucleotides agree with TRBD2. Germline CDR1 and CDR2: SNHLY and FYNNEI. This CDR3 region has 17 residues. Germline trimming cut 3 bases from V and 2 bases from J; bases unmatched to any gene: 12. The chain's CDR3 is CASSEGGRDGRAYEQYF. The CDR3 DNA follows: TGTGCCAGCAGTGAGGGTGGAAGGGACGGGAGGGCCTACGAGCAGTACTTC.